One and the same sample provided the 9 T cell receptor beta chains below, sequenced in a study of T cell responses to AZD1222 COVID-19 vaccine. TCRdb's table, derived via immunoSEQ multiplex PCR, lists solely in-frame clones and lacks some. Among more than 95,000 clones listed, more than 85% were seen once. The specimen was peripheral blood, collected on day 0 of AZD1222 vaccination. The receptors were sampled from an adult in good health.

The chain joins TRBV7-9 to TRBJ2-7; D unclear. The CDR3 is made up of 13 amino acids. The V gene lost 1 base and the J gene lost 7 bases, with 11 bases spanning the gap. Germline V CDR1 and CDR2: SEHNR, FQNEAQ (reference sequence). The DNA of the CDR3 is TGTGCCAGCAGCTTAGTGGGCAGGACGGAGCAGTACTTC. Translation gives CASSLVGRTEQYF.

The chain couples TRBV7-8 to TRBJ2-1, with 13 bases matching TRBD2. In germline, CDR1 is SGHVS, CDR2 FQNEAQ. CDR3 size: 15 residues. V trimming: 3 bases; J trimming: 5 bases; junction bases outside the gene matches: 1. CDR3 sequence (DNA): TGTGCCAGCAGCTTGGGACTAGCGGGGAACAATGAGCAGTTCTTC. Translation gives CASSLGLAGNNEQFF.

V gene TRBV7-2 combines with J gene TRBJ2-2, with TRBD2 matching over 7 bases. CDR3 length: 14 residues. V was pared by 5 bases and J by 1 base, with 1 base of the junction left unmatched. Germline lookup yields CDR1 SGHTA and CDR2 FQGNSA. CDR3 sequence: CASSPGGNTGELFF. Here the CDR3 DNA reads TGTGCCAGCAGCCCGGGAGGGAACACCGGGGAGCTGTTTTTT.

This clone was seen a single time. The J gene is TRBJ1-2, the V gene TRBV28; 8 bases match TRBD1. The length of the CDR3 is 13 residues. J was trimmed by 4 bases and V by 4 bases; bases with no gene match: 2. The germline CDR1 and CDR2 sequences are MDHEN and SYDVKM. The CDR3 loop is CASSSTGGYGYTF. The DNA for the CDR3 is TGTGCCAGCAGTTCAACAGGGGGCTATGGCTACACCTTC.

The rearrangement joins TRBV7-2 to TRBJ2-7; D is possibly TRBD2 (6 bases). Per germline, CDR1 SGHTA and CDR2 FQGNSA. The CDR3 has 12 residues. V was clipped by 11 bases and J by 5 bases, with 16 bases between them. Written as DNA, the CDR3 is TGTGCCTCCAGGGACTTCGTCAACGAGCAGTACTTC. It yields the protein CASRDFVNEQYF.

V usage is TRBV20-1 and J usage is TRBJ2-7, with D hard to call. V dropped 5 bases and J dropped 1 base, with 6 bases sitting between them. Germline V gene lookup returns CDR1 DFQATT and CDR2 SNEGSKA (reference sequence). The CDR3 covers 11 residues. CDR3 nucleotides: TGCAGTGCTCAGGAATCCTACGAGCAGTACTTC. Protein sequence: CSAQESYEQYF.

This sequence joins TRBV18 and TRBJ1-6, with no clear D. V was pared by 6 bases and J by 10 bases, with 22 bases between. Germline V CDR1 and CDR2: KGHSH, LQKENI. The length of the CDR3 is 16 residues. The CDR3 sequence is CASSLDAGLVGSPLHF. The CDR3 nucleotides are TGTGCCAGCTCTCTCGATGCCGGCCTCGTGGGATCACCCCTCCACTTT.

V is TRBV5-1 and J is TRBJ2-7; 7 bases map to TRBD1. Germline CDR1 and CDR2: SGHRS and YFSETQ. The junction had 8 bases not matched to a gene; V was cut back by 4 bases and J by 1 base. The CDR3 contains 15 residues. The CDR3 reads CASSRDRVVSYEQYF. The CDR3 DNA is TGCGCCAGCAGCCGTGACAGGGTAGTTTCCTACGAGCAGTACTTC. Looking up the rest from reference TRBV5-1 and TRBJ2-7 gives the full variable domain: KAGVTQTPRYLIKTRGQQVTLSCSPISGHRSVSWYQQTPGQGLQFLFEYFSETQRNKGNFPGRFSGRQFSNSRSEMNVSTLELGDSALYLCASSRDRVVSYEQYFGPGTRLTVT.

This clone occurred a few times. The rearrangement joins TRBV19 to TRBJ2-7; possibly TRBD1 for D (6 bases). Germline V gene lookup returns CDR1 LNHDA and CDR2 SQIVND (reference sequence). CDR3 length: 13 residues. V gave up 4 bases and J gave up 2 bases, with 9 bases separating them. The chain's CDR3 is CASSRTAAYEQYF. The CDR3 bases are TGTGCCAGTAGTAGGACAGCAGCCTACGAGCAGTACTTC. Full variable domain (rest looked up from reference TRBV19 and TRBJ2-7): DGGITQSPKYLFRKEGQNVTLSCEQNLNHDAMYWYRQDPGQGLRLIYYSQIVNDFQKGDIAEGYSVSREKKESFPLTVTSAQKNPTAFYLCASSRTAAYEQYFGPGTRLTVT.